This TCR beta chain originates from a study of blood T cell repertoires in COVID-19. The J segment lost 4 bases and the V segment lost 10 bases, leaving 5 bases of the junction unmatched. Per germline, CDR1 ENHRY and CDR2 SYGVKD. The CDR3 is made up of 13 amino acids. Data came from immunoSEQ multiplex PCR; TCRdb stores just in-frame clones and leaves some out. The sample has 190,000 or so clones; around 84% are singletons. The sequence was collected from a man in his forties with active or convalescent COVID-19. The chain combines TRBV10-3 with TRBJ2-5, with 11 bases identical to TRBD2. Sequencing used peripheral blood. CDR3 nucleotide sequence: TGTGCCACCCTTCTAGCGGGGGGAGAGACCCAGTACTTC. The encoded protein is CATLLAGGETQYF.